This T cell receptor (beta chain) was sequenced for a study of blood T cell repertoires in COVID-19. In the study overall: The cDNA or gDNA used as material had been derived from T cells, B-cell-depleted T cells, or PBMCs.

Method: immunoSEQ multiplex PCR; TCRdb's copy keeps in-frame clones and lacks some. The sample carries under 300,000 clones, 88% recorded once. The cohort comprised adults aged about 18 to 89 years residing in approximately 25 US areas. The germline V and J ends were trimmed by 6 bases and 4 bases, with 21 bases remaining between them. The CDR3 sequence is 16 residues long. Germline V gives CDR1 SGHTA, CDR2 FQGTGA. Sequenced sample: PBMCs or T cells enriched from blood (not recorded which). The V gene is TRBV7-3, the J gene TRBJ2-5, with a possible D match to TRBD2 (6 bases). This clonotype was sampled from a woman between 25 and 40 years old who had recovered from COVID-19. The CDR3 loop reads CASSPTRTGGAETQYF. DNA of the CDR3: TGTGCCAGCAGTCCAACACGGACCGGCGGGGCAGAGACCCAGTACTTC. Complete variable domain (other parts from reference TRBV7-3 and TRBJ2-5): GAGVSQTPSNKVTEKGKYVELRCDPISGHTALYWYRQSLGQGPEFLIYFQGTGAADDSGLPNDRFFAVRPEGSVSTLKIQRTERGDSAVYLCASSPTRTGGAETQYFGPGTRLLVL.